This section outlines one TCR beta chain sequence together with its context. Other DNA sequences in this specimen translate into the identical CDR3. The V and J ends lost 5 bases and 7 bases respectively, with 15 bases between them. The germline V gene has CDR1 SEHNR and CDR2 FQNEAQ (reference sequence). CDR3 size: 13 residues. RNA was extracted and reverse transcribed into cDNA as the sequencing template. TCRdb's table, derived via immunoSEQ multiplex PCR, lists solely in-frame clones and lacks some. Found here are 140,000 to 150,000 clones, 40% to 50% of them singletons; the top ten hold about 6.4%. The sample originates from a study of CD8+ T cells in alopecia areata. In alopecia areata patients, both lesional scalp punch biopsies and peripheral blood were collected.

Material for sequencing was CD4+ T cells sorted from blood. V and J are TRBV7-9 and TRBJ2-7; tentatively, D is TRBD1 (6 bases). The source is a human donor with alopecia areata. CDR3 sequence: CASSPQGGGEQYF. CDR3 nucleotides: TGTGCCAGCAGCCCCCAAGGGGGTGGAGAGCAGTACTTC.